The clone carrying this T cell receptor (beta chain) was seen only a few times. Its antigen is as yet unknown. This sample is part of a study of identical twins. Study-wide findings and caveats: Zero-insertion analyses could be partly confounded by invariant MAIT and iNKT cells. Memory repertoires showed no such pattern, whereas abundant cord blood beta clonotypes carried fewer insertions.

The CDR3 is made up of 14 amino acids. Between the trimmed V and J ends, which lost 2 bases and 0 bases, there was a span of 8 bases. Germline assignment: CDR1 MDHEN and CDR2 SYDVKM. Each CDR3 protein gets one entry after TCRdb re-called the 5' RACE reads with MiXCR. This sample has about 530,000 distinct CDR3 sequences, with about 20% found just once. The sample was also reused in another study, on yellow fever vaccine responses in identical twins. That publication notes: Reports say the vaccine T cell response in twins looked partly convergent and partly personalized.

The chain combines TRBV28 with TRBJ2-7; D call uncertain. Specimen: CD4+ T cells sorted from blood. The clonotype was recovered from a woman under 30 in good health. CDR3 sequence: CASSLTVSSYEQYF. The CDR3 DNA is TGTGCCAGCAGTTTAACGGTGAGCTCCTACGAGCAGTACTTC.